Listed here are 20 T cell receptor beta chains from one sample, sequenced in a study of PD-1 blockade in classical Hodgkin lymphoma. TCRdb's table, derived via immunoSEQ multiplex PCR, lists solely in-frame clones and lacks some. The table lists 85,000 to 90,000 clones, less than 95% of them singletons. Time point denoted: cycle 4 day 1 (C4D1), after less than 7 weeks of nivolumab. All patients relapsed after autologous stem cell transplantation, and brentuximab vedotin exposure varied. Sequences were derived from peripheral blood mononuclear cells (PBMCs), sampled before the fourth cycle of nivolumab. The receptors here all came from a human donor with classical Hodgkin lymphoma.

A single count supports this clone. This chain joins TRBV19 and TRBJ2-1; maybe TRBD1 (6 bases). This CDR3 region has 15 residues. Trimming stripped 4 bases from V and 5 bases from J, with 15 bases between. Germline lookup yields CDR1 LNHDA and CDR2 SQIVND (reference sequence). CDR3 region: CASSTWDIFHNEQFF. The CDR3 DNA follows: TGTGCCAGTAGTACCTGGGACATCTTCCACAATGAGCAGTTCTTC.

CDR3 loop: CAWRRNPYNEQFF. The CDR3 DNA follows: TGTGCCTGGAGGCGAAACCCCTACAATGAGCAGTTCTTC. The chain has TRBV30 and TRBJ2-1; D ambiguous. Germline CDR1 and CDR2: GTSNPN and SVGIG (reference sequence). This CDR3 region has 13 residues. V was clipped by 3 bases and J by 2 bases, with 8 bases between them.

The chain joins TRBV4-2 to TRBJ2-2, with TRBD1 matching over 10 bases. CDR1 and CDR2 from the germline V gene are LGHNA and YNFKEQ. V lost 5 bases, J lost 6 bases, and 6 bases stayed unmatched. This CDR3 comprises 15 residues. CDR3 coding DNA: TGTGCCAGCAGCTACCCGGGACAGGGGTCCGGGGAGCTGTTTTTT. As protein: CASSYPGQGSGELFF.

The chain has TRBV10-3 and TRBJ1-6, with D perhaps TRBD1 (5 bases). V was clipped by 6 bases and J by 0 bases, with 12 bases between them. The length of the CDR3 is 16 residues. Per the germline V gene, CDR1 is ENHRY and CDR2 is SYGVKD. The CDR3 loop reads CAISGGLSSYNSPLHF. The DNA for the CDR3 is TGTGCCATCAGCGGGGGACTAAGCTCCTATAATTCACCCCTCCACTTT.

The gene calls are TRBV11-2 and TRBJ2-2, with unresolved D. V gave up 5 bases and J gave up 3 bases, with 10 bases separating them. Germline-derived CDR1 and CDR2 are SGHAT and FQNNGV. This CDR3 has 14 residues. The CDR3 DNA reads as TGTGCCAGCAGCACCCGTCTTGACACCGGGGAGCTGTTTTTT. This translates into CASSTRLDTGELFF.

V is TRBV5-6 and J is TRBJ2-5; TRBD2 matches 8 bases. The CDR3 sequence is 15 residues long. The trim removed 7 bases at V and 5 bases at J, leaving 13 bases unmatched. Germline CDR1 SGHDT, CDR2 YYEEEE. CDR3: CASSHWAGGVETQYF. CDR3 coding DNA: TGTGCCAGCTCCCACTGGGCGGGGGGTGTGGAGACCCAGTACTTC. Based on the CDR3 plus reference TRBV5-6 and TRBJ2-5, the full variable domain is DAGVTQSPTHLIKTRGQQVTLRCSPKSGHDTVSWYQQALGQGPQFIFQYYEEEERQRGNFPDRFSGHQFPNYSSELNVNALLLGDSALYLCASSHWAGGVETQYFGPGTRLLVL.

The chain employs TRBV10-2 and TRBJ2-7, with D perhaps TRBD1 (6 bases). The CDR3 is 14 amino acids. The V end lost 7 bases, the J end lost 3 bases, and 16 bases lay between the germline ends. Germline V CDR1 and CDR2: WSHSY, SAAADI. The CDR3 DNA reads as TGCGCCAGCACCGGGCCCACAGGGATCTACGAGCAGTACTTC. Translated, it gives CASTGPTGIYEQYF.

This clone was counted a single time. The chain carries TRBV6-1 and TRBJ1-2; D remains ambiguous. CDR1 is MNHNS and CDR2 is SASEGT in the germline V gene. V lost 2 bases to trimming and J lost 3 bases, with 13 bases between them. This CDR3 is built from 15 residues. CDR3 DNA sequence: TGTGCCAGCAGTGAAATGTTGGCAGGCCACTATGGCTACACCTTC. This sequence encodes CASSEMLAGHYGYTF.

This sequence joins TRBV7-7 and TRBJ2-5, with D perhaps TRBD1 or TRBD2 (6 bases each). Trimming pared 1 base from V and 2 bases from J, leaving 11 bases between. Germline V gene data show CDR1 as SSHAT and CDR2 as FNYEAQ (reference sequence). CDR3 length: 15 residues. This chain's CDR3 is CASSLGTGRQETQYF. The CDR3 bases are TGTGCCAGCAGCTTAGGCACAGGGAGGCAAGAGACCCAGTACTTC.

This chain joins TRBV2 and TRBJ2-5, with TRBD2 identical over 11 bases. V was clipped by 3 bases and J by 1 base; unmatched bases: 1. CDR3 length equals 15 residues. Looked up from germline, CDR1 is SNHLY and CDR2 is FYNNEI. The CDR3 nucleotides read TGTGCCAGCAGTGATAGCGGGGGGGGCCAAGAGACCCAGTACTTC. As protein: CASSDSGGGQETQYF.

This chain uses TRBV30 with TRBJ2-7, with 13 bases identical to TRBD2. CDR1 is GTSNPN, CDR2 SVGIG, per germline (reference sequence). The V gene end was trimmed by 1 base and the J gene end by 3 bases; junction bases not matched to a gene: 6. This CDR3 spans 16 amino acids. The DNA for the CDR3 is TGTGCCTGGAGTGGACTAGCGGGGGGTAGCCTCTACGAGCAGTACTTC. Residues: CAWSGLAGGSLYEQYF.

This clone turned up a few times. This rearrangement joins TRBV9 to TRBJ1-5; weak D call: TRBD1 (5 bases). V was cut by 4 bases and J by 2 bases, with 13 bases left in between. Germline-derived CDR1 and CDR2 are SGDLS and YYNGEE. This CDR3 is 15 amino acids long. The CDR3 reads CASSSAGGGNQPQHF. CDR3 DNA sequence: TGTGCCAGCAGCTCGGCGGGGGGAGGCAATCAGCCCCAGCATTTT.

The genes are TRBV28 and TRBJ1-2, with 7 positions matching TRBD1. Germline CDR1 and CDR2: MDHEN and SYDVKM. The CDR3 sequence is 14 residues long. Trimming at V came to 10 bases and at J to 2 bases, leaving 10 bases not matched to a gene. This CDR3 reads CATGTASTNYGYTF. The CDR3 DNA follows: TGTGCCACCGGGACAGCAAGCACAAACTATGGCTACACCTTC.

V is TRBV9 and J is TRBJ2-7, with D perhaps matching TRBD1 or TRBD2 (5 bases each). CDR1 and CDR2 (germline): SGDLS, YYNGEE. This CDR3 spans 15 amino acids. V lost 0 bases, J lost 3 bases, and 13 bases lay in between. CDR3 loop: CASSVGGMAVYEQYF. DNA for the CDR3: TGTGCCAGCAGCGTAGGGGGGATGGCGGTCTACGAGCAGTACTTC.

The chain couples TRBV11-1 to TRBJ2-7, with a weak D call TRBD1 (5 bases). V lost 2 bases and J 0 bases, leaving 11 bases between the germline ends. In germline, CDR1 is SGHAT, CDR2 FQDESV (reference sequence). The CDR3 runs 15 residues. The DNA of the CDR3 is TGTGCCAGCAGCTTATTGGGGCCGAGCTCCTACGAGCAGTACTTC. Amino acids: CASSLLGPSSYEQYF.

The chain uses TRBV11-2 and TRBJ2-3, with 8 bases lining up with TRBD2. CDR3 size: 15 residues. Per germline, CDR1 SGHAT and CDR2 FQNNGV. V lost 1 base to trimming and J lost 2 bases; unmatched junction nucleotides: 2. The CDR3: CASSLGRGVTDTQYF. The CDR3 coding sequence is TGTGCCAGCAGCTTAGGGCGGGGGGTCACAGATACGCAGTATTTT. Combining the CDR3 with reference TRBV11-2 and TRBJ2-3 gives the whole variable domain EAGVAQSPRYKIIEKRQSVAFWCNPISGHATLYWYQQILGQGPKLLIQFQNNGVVDDSQLPKDRFSAERLKGVDSTLKIQPAKLEDSAVYLCASSLGRGVTDTQYFGPGTRLTVL.

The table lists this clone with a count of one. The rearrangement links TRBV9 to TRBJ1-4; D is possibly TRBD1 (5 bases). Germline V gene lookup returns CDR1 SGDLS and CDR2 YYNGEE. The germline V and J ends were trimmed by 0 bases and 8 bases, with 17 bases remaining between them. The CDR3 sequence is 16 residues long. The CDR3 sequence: CASSVGVQSGGEKLFF. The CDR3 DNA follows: TGTGCCAGCAGCGTAGGAGTTCAATCCGGGGGGGAAAAACTGTTTTTT. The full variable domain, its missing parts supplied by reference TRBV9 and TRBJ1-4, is DSGVTQTPKHLITATGQRVTLRCSPRSGDLSVYWYQQSLDQGLQFLIQYYNGEERAKGNILERFSAQQFPDLHSELNLSSLELGDSALYFCASSVGVQSGGEKLFFGSGTQLSVL.

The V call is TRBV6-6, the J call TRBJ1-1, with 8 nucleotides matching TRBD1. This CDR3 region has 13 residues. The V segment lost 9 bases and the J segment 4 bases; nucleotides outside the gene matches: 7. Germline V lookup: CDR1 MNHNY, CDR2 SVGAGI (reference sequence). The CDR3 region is CASFRGLGTEAFF. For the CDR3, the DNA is TGTGCCAGTTTCAGGGGGCTCGGCACTGAAGCTTTCTTT.

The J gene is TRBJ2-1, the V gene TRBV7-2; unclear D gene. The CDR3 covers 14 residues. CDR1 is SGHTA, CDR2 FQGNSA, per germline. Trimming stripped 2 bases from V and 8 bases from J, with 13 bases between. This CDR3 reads CASSLSAGKYEQFF. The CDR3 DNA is TGTGCCAGCAGCTTATCAGCCGGAAAGTATGAGCAGTTCTTC.

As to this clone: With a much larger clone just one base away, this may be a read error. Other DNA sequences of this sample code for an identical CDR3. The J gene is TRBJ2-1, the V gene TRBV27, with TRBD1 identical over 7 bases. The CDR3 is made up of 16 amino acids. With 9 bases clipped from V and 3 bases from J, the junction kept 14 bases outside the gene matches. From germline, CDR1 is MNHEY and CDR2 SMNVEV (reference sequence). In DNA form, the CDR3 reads TGTGCCAGTAGTCCCGGCGCAGGGGGATACTACAATGAGCAGTTCTTC. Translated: CASSPGAGGYYNEQFF.